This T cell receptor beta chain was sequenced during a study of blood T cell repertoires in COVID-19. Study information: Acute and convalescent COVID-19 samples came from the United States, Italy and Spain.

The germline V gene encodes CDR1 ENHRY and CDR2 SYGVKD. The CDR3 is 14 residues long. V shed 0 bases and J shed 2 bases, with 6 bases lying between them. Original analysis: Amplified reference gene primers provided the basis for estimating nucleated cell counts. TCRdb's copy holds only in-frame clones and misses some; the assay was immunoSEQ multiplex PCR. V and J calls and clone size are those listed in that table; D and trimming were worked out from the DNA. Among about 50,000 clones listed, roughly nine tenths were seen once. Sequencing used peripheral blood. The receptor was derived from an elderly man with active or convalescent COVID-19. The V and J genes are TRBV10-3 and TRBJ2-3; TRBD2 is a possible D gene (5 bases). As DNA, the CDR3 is TGTGCCATCAGTGAGTCGGAGGTCACAGATACGCAGTATTTT. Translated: CAISESEVTDTQYF.